This T cell receptor (beta chain) stems from a study of blood T cell repertoires in COVID-19. Study context: PBMCs, B-cell-depleted T cells, or T cells provided the cDNA or gDNA that made up the material.

The authors' processing: It was from reference gene primer amplification that nucleated cell counts were estimated. Some clones are missing from TCRdb's copy, which holds only in-frame ones; the method was immunoSEQ multiplex PCR. For V, J and clone size, that table is used; D and trimming come from the DNA. The sample lists 150,000 or so clones, less than 95% seen once, with about 0.55% in the top ten. In germline, CDR1 is MNHEY, CDR2 SVGEGT. The CDR3 runs to 14 residues. V lost 5 bases and J 5 bases, leaving 15 bases between the germline ends. This receptor was taken from a man aged 45-65 years with acute or convalescent COVID-19. Sequences were obtained from peripheral blood. V and J are TRBV6-2 or TRBV6-3 and TRBJ2-5; maybe TRBD2 (6 bases). Here the CDR3 DNA reads TGTGCCAGCAGTGCGCGGGACGTGGCGGAGACCCAGTACTTC. This sequence encodes CASSARDVAETQYF.